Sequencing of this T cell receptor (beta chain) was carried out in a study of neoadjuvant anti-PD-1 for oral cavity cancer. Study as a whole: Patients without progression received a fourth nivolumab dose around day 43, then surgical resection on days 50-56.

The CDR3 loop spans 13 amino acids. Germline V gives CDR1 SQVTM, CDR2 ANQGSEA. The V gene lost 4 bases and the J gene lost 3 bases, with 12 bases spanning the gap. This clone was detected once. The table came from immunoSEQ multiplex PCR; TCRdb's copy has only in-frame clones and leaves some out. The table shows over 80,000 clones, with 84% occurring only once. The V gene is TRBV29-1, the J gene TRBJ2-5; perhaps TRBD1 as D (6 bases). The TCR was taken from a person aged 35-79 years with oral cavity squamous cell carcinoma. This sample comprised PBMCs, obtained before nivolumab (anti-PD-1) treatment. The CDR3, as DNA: TGCAGCGTTGCACTCACAGGGAAAGAGACCCAGTACTTC. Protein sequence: CSVALTGKETQYF.